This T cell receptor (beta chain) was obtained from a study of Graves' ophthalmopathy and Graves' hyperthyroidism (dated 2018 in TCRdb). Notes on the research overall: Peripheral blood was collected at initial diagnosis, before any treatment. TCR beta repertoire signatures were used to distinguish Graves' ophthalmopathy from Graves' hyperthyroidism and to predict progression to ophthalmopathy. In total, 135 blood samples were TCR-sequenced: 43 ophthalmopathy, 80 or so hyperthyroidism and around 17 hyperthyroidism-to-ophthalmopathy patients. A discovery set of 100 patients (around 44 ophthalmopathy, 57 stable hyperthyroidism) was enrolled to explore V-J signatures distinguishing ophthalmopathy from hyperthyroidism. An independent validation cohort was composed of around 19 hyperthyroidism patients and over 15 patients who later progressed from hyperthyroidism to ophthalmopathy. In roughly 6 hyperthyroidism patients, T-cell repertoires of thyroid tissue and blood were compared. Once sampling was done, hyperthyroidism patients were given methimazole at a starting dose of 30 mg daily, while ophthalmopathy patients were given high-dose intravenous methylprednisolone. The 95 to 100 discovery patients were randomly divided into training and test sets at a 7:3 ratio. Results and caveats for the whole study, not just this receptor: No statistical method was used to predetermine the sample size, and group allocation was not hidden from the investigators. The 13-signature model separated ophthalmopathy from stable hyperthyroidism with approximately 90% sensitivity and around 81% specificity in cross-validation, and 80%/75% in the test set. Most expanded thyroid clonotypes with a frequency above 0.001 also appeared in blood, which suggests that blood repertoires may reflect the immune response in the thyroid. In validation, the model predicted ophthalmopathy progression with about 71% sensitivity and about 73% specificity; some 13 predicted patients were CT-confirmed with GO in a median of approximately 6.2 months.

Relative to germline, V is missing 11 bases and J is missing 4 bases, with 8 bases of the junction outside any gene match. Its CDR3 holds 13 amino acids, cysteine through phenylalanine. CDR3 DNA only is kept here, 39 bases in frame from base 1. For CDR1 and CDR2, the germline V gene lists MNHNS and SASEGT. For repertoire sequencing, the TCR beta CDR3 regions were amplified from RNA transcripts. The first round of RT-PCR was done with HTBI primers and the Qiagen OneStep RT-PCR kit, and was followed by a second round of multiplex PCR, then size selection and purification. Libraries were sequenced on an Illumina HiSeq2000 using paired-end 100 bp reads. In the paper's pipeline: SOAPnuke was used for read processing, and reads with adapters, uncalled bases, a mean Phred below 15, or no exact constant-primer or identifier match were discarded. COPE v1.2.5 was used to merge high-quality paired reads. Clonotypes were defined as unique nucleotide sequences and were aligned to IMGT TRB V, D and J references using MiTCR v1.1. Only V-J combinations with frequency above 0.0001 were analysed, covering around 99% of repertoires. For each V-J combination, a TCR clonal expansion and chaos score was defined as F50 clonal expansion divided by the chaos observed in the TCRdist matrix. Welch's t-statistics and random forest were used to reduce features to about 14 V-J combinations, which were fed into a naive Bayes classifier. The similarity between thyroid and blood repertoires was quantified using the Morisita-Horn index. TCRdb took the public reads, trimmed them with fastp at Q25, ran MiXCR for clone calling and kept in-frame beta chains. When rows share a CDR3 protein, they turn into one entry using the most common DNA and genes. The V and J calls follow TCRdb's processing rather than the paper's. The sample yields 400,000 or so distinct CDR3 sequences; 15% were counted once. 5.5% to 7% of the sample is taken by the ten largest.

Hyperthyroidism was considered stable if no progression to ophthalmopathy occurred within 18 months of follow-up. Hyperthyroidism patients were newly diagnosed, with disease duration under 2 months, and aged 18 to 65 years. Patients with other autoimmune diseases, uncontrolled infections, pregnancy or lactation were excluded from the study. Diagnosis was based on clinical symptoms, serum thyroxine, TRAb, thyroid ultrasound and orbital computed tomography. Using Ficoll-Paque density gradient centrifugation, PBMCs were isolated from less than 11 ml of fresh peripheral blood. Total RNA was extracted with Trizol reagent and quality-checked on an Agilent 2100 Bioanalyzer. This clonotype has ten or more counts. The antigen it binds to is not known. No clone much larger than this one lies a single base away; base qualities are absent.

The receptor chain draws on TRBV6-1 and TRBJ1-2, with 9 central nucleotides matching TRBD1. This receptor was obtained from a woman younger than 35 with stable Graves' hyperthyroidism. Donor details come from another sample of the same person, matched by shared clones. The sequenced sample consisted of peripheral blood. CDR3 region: CASRTGEGYGYTF. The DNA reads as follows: TGTGCCTCCCGGACAGGGGAAGGCTATGGCTACACCTTC.